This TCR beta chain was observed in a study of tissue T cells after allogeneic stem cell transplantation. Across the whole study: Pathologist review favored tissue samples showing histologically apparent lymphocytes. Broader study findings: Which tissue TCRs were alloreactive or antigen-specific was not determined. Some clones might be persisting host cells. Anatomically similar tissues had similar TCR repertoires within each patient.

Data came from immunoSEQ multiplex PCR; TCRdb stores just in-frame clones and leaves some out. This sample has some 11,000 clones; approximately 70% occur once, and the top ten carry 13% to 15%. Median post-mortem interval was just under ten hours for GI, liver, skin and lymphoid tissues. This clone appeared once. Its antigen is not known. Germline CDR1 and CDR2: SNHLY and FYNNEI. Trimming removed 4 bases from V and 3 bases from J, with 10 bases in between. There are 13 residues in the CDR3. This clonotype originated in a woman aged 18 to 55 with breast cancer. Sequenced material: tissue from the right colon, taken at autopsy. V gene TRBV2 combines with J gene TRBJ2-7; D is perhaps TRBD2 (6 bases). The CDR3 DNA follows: TGTGCCAGCAGTGCCGGGGGAGGCTACGAGCAGTACTTC. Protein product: CASSAGGGYEQYF.